The TCR beta chain under discussion was sequenced for a study of OX40 agonist ivuxolimab in advanced cancers. Background for the entire study: Ivuxolimab was a fully human IgG2 agonistic monoclonal antibody targeting the costimulatory receptor OX40 (CD134). Intravenous ivuxolimab was administered to patients every 2 weeks at six dose levels: 0.01, 0.1, 0.3, 1.5, 3 and 10 mg/kg. Among the roughly 50 dose-escalation patients, about 20 had hepatocellular carcinoma, roughly 15 melanoma, 9 renal cell carcinoma and 9 head and neck cancer. In the dose-escalation cohort, over 65% of patients were male, and the mean age was approximately 60 years, with a range of about 23 to 80. Prior anti-PD-1, anti-PD-L1 or anti-CTLA-4 therapy was permitted, and checkpoint inhibitors had been received by roughly two fifths of dose-escalation patients. Partial responses were achieved by three dose-escalation patients, of whom one had hepatocellular carcinoma and two had cutaneous melanoma. Peripheral TCRbeta sequencing aimed to test whether ivuxolimab altered TCR sequence diversity and caused clonal T-cell expansion. The paper reports the monotherapy dose-escalation portion (N ≈ 50 patients) of the phase I ivuxolimab trial.

The trial excluded patients who had a history of autoimmune disease or were on systemic immunosuppression. Peripheral blood for TCR sequencing was collected from all dose cohorts at baseline, on cycle 4 day 1, and on cycle 7 day 1. Samples came from an open-label, multicenter, first-in-human phase I dose-escalation trial of ivuxolimab. The trial enrolled adults with locally advanced or metastatic head and neck squamous cell, hepatocellular, melanoma or renal cell carcinoma. CD4+ and CD8+ T cells were sorted separately from peripheral blood before TCR sequencing. Overall results and qualifications from the work: Low levels of normalized T-cell clonal expansion were also seen in some nonresponding patients. Clonal expansion of both CD4+ and CD8+ blood T cells was observed from baseline to week 6 at doses 0.1 to 3.0 mg/kg. In partial responders in the 0.1-3.0 mg/kg groups, normalized peripheral clonal expansion was found to be among the lowest, especially among CD8+ T cells. Which antigens the clonally expanded peripheral T cells were specific for was not determined. After ivuxolimab, more expanded clones were found on average in CD8+ T cells than in CD4+ T cells.

A word on this clone: Its antigen target is currently unknown. No much larger clone exists at a distance of one base, and base qualities are not known.

V and J are truncated by 0 bases and 0 bases respectively, leaving an intervening sequence of 6 bases. The CDR3 starts with the cysteine, ends with the phenylalanine, and has 14 residues. Of the read, only the CDR3 DNA is kept; its 42 bases are in frame from base 1. CDR1 SGHNT and CDR2 YYREEE were looked up in the germline V gene (reference sequence). Genomic DNA was isolated from the sorted cells so that the TCRbeta CDR3 region could be sequenced. The immunoSEQ Assay was used to sequence the TCRbeta CDR3 regions. TCRdb provides this immuneACCESS table in a form limited to in-frame rearrangements. Some clones are lacking; in checked studies, under half of them reflect an unresolved V gene, and why the rest are absent is not known. This sample gives more than 10,000 clones in total; around 90% of them show up just once. The ten largest clones add up to roughly 70% of the sample.

The chain is encoded by TRBV5-4 joined to TRBJ1-2, with the D gene too uncertain to name. The sample was CD4+ or CD8+ T cells sorted from blood, taken in a trial of the OX40 agonist ivuxolimab. The receptor's source is an adult with an advanced solid tumor such as melanoma, head and neck, liver or kidney cancer. The sequence in DNA is TGTGCCAGCAGCTTGGGGGGTTCTAACTATGGCTACACCTTC. It specifies CASSLGGSNYGYTF.